These 12 T cell receptor beta chains share one sample of origin, sequenced in a study of beta chain features in type 1 diabetes. What was sequenced were expressed TCRB transcripts, since all of the isolated RNA had been reverse transcribed. The repertoire was sequenced with immunoSEQ multiplex PCR; TCRdb's copy has only in-frame clones and lacks some. This table holds 95,000 to 150,000 clones, about 15% found once. No antigen has been identified for these receptors. Study-level findings and limits: TCRB CDR3s were moderately but significantly shorter in Type 1 diabetes patients in all four CD4+ subsets.

The sample was central memory CD4+ T cells from blood. These TCRs come from a man aged 25 to 45 with type 1 diabetes.

The table lists this clone with a few counts. Other nucleotide sequences from this sample produce the same CDR3. The rearrangement joins TRBV30 to TRBJ1-6; D gene uncertain. Germline loops: CDR1 GTSNPN, CDR2 SVGIG (reference sequence). CDR3 size: 13 residues. V lost 0 bases to trimming and J lost 8 bases, with 8 bases between them. CDR3 coding DNA: TGTGCCTGGAGTGTACAACGGGATTCACCCCTCCACTTT. It encodes CAWSVQRDSPLHF.

This sequence joins TRBV6-6 and TRBJ1-2; D call uncertain. Trimming removed 4 bases at V and 2 bases at J, with 11 bases between. CDR3 length: 14 residues. The V gene's germline CDR1 is MNHNY and CDR2 SVGAGI (reference sequence). CDR3 in amino acids: CASSSLERNYGYTF. The CDR3 DNA follows: TGTGCCAGCAGTTCCCTAGAAAGGAACTATGGCTACACCTTC.

This clone has just a few counts. The V call is TRBV5-4, the J call TRBJ1-1; D is unresolved. The CDR3 runs 11 residues. The ends were cut back, 5 bases at V and 2 bases at J, with 4 bases in the middle. CDR1 and CDR2 from the germline V gene are SGHNT and YYREEE (reference sequence). CDR3 DNA: TGTGCCAGCAGTTTTAACACTGAAGCTTTCTTT. Translation gives CASSFNTEAFF.

The genes are TRBV6-5 and TRBJ2-7; no reliable D call. The CDR3 loop spans 14 amino acids. Germline V gene lookup returns CDR1 MNHEY and CDR2 SVGAGI. V lost 0 bases and J 3 bases, leaving 9 bases between the germline ends. The CDR3 loop is CASSYSWQNYEQYF. CDR3 DNA sequence: TGTGCCAGCAGTTACTCGTGGCAGAACTACGAGCAGTACTTC.

About this clone: Just one base apart from a much larger clone, this may be a read error. The same CDR3 also results from other DNA sequences found in this sample. This sequence joins TRBV7-6 and TRBJ2-5; D remains ambiguous. Per the germline V gene, CDR1 is SGHVS and CDR2 is FNYEAQ. The CDR3 is made up of 11 amino acids. Trimming pared 5 bases from V and 2 bases from J, leaving 3 bases between. CDR3 loop: CASSAQETQYF. CDR3 coding DNA: TGTGCCAGCAGCGCACAAGAGACCCAGTACTTC. The variable domain in full, completed from reference TRBV7-6 and TRBJ2-5, reads GAGVSQSPRYKVTKRGQDVALRCDPISGHVSLYWYRQALGQGPEFLTYFNYEAQQDKSGLPNDRFSAERPEGSISTLTIQRTEQRDSAMYRCASSAQETQYFGPGTRLLVL.

This sequence joins TRBV29-1 and TRBJ2-2; D unclear. The CDR3 spans 11 residues. The V gene lost 4 bases and the J gene lost 5 bases, with 5 bases spanning the gap. Germline V CDR1 and CDR2: SQVTM, ANQGSEA. The CDR3 DNA is TGCAGCGTTGCTAGGACCGGGGAGCTGTTTTTT. Amino acid sequence: CSVARTGELFF.

This clone was observed once. This sequence joins TRBV14 and TRBJ1-1, with a weak D call TRBD1 (6 bases). The CDR3 runs to 14 residues. CDR1 and CDR2 from the germline V gene are SGHDN and FVKESK. The V gene lost 4 bases and the J gene lost 7 bases, with 16 bases spanning the gap. CDR3 nucleotides: TGTGCCAGCAGCCTGATCCCAAAGGGGGTTGAAGCTTTCTTT. Translated: CASSLIPKGVEAFF.

The rearrangement joins TRBV5-5 to TRBJ2-7; a weak D match, TRBD1 (5 bases). In germline, CDR1 is SGHKS, CDR2 YYEKEE (reference sequence). This CDR3 comprises 15 residues. Trimming cost V 0 bases and J 2 bases, with 12 bases left between them. The CDR3 reads CASSLGQGSPYEQYF. CDR3 nucleotides: TGTGCCAGCAGCTTGGGGCAGGGTAGCCCCTACGAGCAGTACTTC. Full variable domain (outside the CDR3, taken from reference TRBV5-5 and TRBJ2-7): DAGVTQSPTHLIKTRGQQVTLRCSPISGHKSVSWYQQVLGQGPQFIFQYYEKEERGRGNFPDRFSARQFPNYSSELNVNALLLGDSALYLCASSLGQGSPYEQYFGPGTRLTVT.

The chain joins TRBV4-1 to TRBJ1-6, with 8 positions matching TRBD1. The trim removed 1 base at V and 7 bases at J, leaving 6 bases unmatched. Germline-derived CDR1 and CDR2 are MGHRA and YSYEKL. The CDR3 covers 16 residues. CDR3 sequence (DNA): TGCGCCAGCAGCCAAGTTGTCACAGGGGGAAATTCACCCCTCCACTTT. It yields the protein CASSQVVTGGNSPLHF.

The rearrangement uses TRBV7-6 and TRBJ1-6; D might be TRBD1 (6 bases). The V end was cut by 4 bases, the J end by 14 bases, with 15 bases between. Per the germline V gene, CDR1 is SGHVS and CDR2 is FNYEAQ. The CDR3 is made up of 13 amino acids. The CDR3 DNA reads as TGTGCCAGCAGCTCCAACGACAGGAATACCCTCCACTTT. Translating it yields CASSSNDRNTLHF.

About this clone itself: Other DNA sequences in the same sample also yield this CDR3. The rearrangement uses TRBV9 and TRBJ1-1, with D unclear. This CDR3 comprises 13 residues. The germline V gene has CDR1 SGDLS and CDR2 YYNGEE. V lost 2 bases, J lost 1 base, and 6 bases lay in between. This CDR3 reads CASSVDGNTEAFF. CDR3 coding DNA: TGTGCCAGCAGCGTGGACGGGAACACTGAAGCTTTCTTT.

This clone has a handful of counts. The rearrangement joins TRBV25-1 to TRBJ2-5; D may be TRBD1 (6 bases). The CDR3 has 14 residues. The V end lost 5 bases, the J end lost 5 bases, and 15 bases lay between the germline ends. CDR1 and CDR2 (germline): MGHDK, SYGVNS. The CDR3 spells CASSQGYVGETQYF. The CDR3 DNA reads TGTGCCAGCAGTCAGGGGTACGTCGGGGAGACCCAGTACTTC.